This T cell receptor beta chain was obtained from a study of T cell responses to AZD1222 COVID-19 vaccine. Sequencing used immunoSEQ multiplex PCR; TCRdb keeps in-frame clones, though not all of them. The sample has roughly 150,000 clones, more than 80% seen once. The CDR3 loop spans 12 amino acids. Per the germline V gene, CDR1 is MNHEY and CDR2 is SMNVEV (reference sequence). V trimming: 3 bases; J trimming: 7 bases; junction bases outside the gene matches: 1. This receptor was obtained from an adult in good health. Sequenced here: peripheral blood, sampled on day 0 of AZD1222 vaccination. The V and J genes are TRBV27 and TRBJ1-2; 8 bases agree with TRBD1. The CDR3 DNA is TGTGCCAGCAGTTTGGACAGGGTTGGCTACACCTTC. This sequence encodes CASSLDRVGYTF.